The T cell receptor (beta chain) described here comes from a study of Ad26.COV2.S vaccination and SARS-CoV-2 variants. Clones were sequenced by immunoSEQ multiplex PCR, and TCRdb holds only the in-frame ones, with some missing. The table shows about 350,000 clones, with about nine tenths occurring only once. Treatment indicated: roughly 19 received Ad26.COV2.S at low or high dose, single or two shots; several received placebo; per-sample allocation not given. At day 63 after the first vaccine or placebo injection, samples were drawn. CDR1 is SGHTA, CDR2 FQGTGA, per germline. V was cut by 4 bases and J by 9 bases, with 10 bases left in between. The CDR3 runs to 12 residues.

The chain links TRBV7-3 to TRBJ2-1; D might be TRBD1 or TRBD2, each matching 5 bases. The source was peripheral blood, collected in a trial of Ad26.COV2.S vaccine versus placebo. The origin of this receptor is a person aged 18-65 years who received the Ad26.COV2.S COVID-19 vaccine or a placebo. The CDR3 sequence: CASSSGGAEQFF. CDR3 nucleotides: TGTGCCAGCAGCTCTGGGGGTGCTGAGCAGTTCTTC.